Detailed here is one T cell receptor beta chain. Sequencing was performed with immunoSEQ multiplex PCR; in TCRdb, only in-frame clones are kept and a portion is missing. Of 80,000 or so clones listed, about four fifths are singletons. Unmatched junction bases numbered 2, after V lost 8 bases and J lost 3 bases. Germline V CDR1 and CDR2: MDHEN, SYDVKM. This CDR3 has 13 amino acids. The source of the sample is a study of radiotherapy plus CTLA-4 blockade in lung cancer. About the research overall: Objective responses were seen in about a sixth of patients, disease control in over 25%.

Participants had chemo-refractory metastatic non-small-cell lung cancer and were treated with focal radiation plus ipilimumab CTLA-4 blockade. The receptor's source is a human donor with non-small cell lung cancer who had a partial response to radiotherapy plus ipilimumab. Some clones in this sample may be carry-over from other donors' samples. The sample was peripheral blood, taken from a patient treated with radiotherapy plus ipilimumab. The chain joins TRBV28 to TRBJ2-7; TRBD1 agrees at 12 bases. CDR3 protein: CASGTGGYYEQYF. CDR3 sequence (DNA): TGTGCCAGCGGGACAGGGGGCTACTACGAGCAGTACTTC.